This passage covers 28 T cell receptor beta chains from one sample sequenced in a study of cytomegalovirus exposure and HLA in healthy donors. Some clones are missing from TCRdb's copy, which holds only in-frame ones; the method was immunoSEQ multiplex PCR. The sample holds tens of thousands of clones, around 97% seen once. The sequencing sample was made of PBMCs. Receptor source: a woman under 30 in good health and CMV-seropositive.

This rearrangement joins TRBV19 to TRBJ2-7, with 8 bases that match TRBD1. The CDR3 runs to 13 residues. Germline V gene lookup returns CDR1 LNHDA and CDR2 SQIVND (reference sequence). Trimming took 5 bases from V and 7 from J; bases not matched to a gene: 7. Written as DNA, the CDR3 is TGTGCCAGTAGTTGGCAGGGGGCGCGGGAGCAGTACTTC. This translates into CASSWQGAREQYF. The whole variable domain, remainder taken from reference TRBV19 and TRBJ2-7, is DGGITQSPKYLFRKEGQNVTLSCEQNLNHDAMYWYRQDPGQGLRLIYYSQIVNDFQKGDIAEGYSVSREKKESFPLTVTSAQKNPTAFYLCASSWQGAREQYFGPGTRLTVT.

The V call is TRBV6-5, the J call TRBJ2-7; possibly TRBD1 for D (6 bases). The ends were cut back, 6 bases at V and 5 bases at J, with 14 bases in the middle. In germline, CDR1 is MNHEY, CDR2 SVGAGI. CDR3 length equals 13 residues. The CDR3, as DNA: TGTGCCAGCAGCTTACAGGGTAGCCACGAGCAGTACTTC. It is translated as CASSLQGSHEQYF.

The V and J genes are TRBV28 and TRBJ1-5; TRBD1 matches at 10 bases. The length of the CDR3 is 16 residues. The V gene end was trimmed by 5 bases and the J gene end by 0 bases; junction bases not matched to a gene: 4. Germline CDR1 is MDHEN and CDR2 is SYDVKM. The CDR3: CASSRTGGYSNQPQHF. The DNA for the CDR3 is TGTGCCAGCAGTAGGACAGGGGGTTATAGCAATCAGCCCCAGCATTTT.

V is TRBV6-5 and J is TRBJ1-5, with 8 bases lining up with TRBD1. Germline CDR1 is MNHEY and CDR2 is SVGAGI. Germline trimming cut 6 bases from V and 5 bases from J; bases unmatched to any gene: 3. The CDR3 extends over 13 amino acids. CDR3 coding DNA: TGTGCCAGCAGGACAGGGGTCCATCAGCCCCAGCATTTT. It encodes CASRTGVHQPQHF.

This clone was recorded once. The chain carries TRBV6-5 and TRBJ2-7; a possible D gene is TRBD1 (6 bases). V was trimmed by 5 bases and J by 1 base, leaving 15 bases between them. The germline CDR1 and CDR2 sequences are MNHEY and SVGAGI. This CDR3 is built from 15 residues. The CDR3 spells CASSPGQGISYEQYF. The CDR3 nucleotides are TGTGCCAGCAGTCCCGGGCAGGGGATTTCCTACGAGCAGTACTTC.

The chain has TRBV7-9 and TRBJ2-3; a possible D gene is TRBD2 (5 bases). The V end was cut by 4 bases, the J end by 2 bases, with 10 bases between. CDR1 is SEHNR and CDR2 is FQNEAQ in the germline V gene (reference sequence). This CDR3 region has 14 residues. This chain's CDR3 is CASSSQDFTDTQYF. CDR3 bases: TGTGCCAGCAGCTCCCAGGACTTCACAGATACGCAGTATTTT.

The chain links TRBV28 to TRBJ2-5; the match to TRBD1 covers 10 bases. The CDR3 totals 15 residues. Losses at the gene ends were 5 bases for V and 0 bases for J; bases not matched to a gene: 3. CDR1 and CDR2 from the germline V gene are MDHEN and SYDVKM. The chain's CDR3 is CASSPGQGYQETQYF. CDR3 bases: TGTGCCAGCAGTCCGGGACAGGGGTACCAAGAGACCCAGTACTTC.

The genes are TRBV28 and TRBJ2-5; maybe TRBD1 (5 bases). Germline CDR1 MDHEN, CDR2 SYDVKM. Trimming took 7 bases from V and 6 from J, leaving 18 bases between them. This CDR3 has 14 amino acids. This CDR3 reads CASNPLAGRQTQYF. The CDR3 bases are TGTGCCAGCAACCCCTTGGCAGGGCGGCAGACCCAGTACTTC.

The chain employs TRBV29-1 and TRBJ1-2, with a weak D call TRBD1 (5 bases). CDR1 and CDR2 from the germline V gene are SQVTM and ANQGSEA. This CDR3 is 14 amino acids long. V was cut by 2 bases and J by 5 bases, with 15 bases left in between. The CDR3 nucleotides read TGCAGCGTTGAATTGCGGGGCTCCCGGTATGGCTACACCTTC. It codes for CSVELRGSRYGYTF. Variable domain in full (rest from reference TRBV29-1 and TRBJ1-2): SAVISQKPSRDICQRGTSLTIQCQVDSQVTMMFWYRQQPGQSLTLIATANQGSEATYESGFVIDKFPISRPNLTFSTLTVSNMSPEDSSIYLCSVELRGSRYGYTFGSGTRLTVV.

The genes are TRBV7-3 and TRBJ2-1, with TRBD2 matching over 12 bases. With V trimmed by 5 bases and J by 9 bases, 8 bases remained unmatched. This CDR3 has 15 amino acids. Germline loops: CDR1 SGHTA, CDR2 FQGTGA. CDR3 nucleotide sequence: TGTGCCAGCAGCCCGACTAGCGGGAGAATGCTTGAGCAGTTCTTC. It specifies CASSPTSGRMLEQFF.

The rearrangement links TRBV9 to TRBJ2-5; D remains ambiguous. The CDR3 is 14 amino acids. Trimming shortened V by 2 bases and J by 0 bases, and 8 bases separated the two germline ends. Germline values: CDR1 SGDLS, CDR2 YYNGEE. CDR3 protein: CASSVTSNQETQYF. DNA for the CDR3: TGTGCCAGCAGCGTTACAAGTAACCAAGAGACCCAGTACTTC. Complete variable domain (other parts from reference TRBV9 and TRBJ2-5): DSGVTQTPKHLITATGQRVTLRCSPRSGDLSVYWYQQSLDQGLQFLIQYYNGEERAKGNILERFSAQQFPDLHSELNLSSLELGDSALYFCASSVTSNQETQYFGPGTRLLVL.

The chain couples TRBV19 to TRBJ2-5, with TRBD2 as a possible D gene (6 bases). CDR1 is LNHDA and CDR2 is SQIVND in the germline V gene (reference sequence). V was clipped by 7 bases and J by 1 base, with 16 bases between them. The CDR3 consists of 15 residues. The CDR3: CASTLAGSSQETQYF. CDR3 nucleotide sequence: TGTGCCAGTACCCTCGCGGGGTCCTCCCAAGAGACCCAGTACTTC. Filled out from reference TRBV19 and TRBJ2-5, the complete variable domain reads DGGITQSPKYLFRKEGQNVTLSCEQNLNHDAMYWYRQDPGQGLRLIYYSQIVNDFQKGDIAEGYSVSREKKESFPLTVTSAQKNPTAFYLCASTLAGSSQETQYFGPGTRLLVL.

The chain uses TRBV5-6 and TRBJ2-1; 11 bases agree with TRBD2. With V trimmed by 4 bases and J by 6 bases, 9 bases remained unmatched. From germline, CDR1 is SGHDT and CDR2 YYEEEE. This CDR3 has 16 residues. CDR3 bases: TGTGCCAGCAGCCCGGTGGGGACTAGCGGACTCAATGAGCAGTTCTTC. Amino acid sequence: CASSPVGTSGLNEQFF.

The chain carries TRBV11-2 and TRBJ2-6; a possible D gene is TRBD2 (7 bases). Germline V gene data show CDR1 as SGHAT and CDR2 as FQNNGV. The CDR3 sequence is 18 residues long. Trimming took 1 base from V and 4 from J, leaving 17 bases between them. The CDR3 sequence is CASSLVSAGADGANVLTF. The CDR3 region has the DNA TGTGCCAGCAGCTTAGTCTCCGCGGGGGCTGACGGGGCCAACGTCCTGACTTTC.

The chain couples TRBV30 to TRBJ1-1; D might be TRBD1 (5 bases). Germline V CDR1 and CDR2: GTSNPN, SVGIG (reference sequence). Trimming shortened V by 4 bases and J by 11 bases, and 20 bases separated the two germline ends. This CDR3 region has 13 residues. This chain's CDR3 is CAWIGGGFTQAFF. CDR3 bases: TGTGCCTGGATCGGCGGGGGGTTTACCCAGGCTTTCTTT.

The J gene is TRBJ1-2, the V gene TRBV2, with 10 bases fitting TRBD1. CDR1 and CDR2 (germline): SNHLY, FYNNEI. The junction had 8 bases not matched to a gene; V was cut back by 6 bases and J by 4 bases. The CDR3 length is 15 residues. The CDR3 DNA follows: TGTGCCAGCAGGGGACAGGGGCGGAGTGGCTATGGCTACACCTTC. It codes for CASRGQGRSGYGYTF.

This clone was found once. The rearrangement uses TRBV27 and TRBJ1-1, with D perhaps matching TRBD1 (5 bases). Trimming cost V 5 bases and J 5 bases, with 9 bases left between them. The germline V gene has CDR1 MNHEY and CDR2 SMNVEV (reference sequence). The length of the CDR3 is 12 residues. CDR3 amino acids: CASSPGGTEAFF. For the CDR3, the DNA is TGTGCCAGCAGTCCGGGGGGTACTGAAGCTTTCTTT.

Details on this clone: An end of the junction differs from the germline gene, which may be a read error. The rearrangement links TRBV7-7 to TRBJ2-1; 7 nucleotides match TRBD2. The CDR3 is 17 amino acids. Germline CDR1 SSHAT, CDR2 FNYEAQ (reference sequence). The DNA for the CDR3 is TGTGCTAGCAGCTTAGGGCTAGCGGAAAGCTCCTACAATGAGCAGTTCTTC. Translating gives CASSLGLAESSYNEQFF.

This chain uses TRBV5-1 with TRBJ2-2, with D maybe TRBD2 (7 bases). The V end lost 7 bases, the J end lost 7 bases, and 23 bases lay between the germline ends. CDR3 length: 16 amino acids. Germline CDR1 reads SGHRS; CDR2 reads YFSETQ. The CDR3 region has the DNA TGCGCCAGCCGCGTGGGAGGGGGTAGTAGGTGCGGGGAGCTGTTTTTT. Amino acids: CASRVGGGSRCGELFF. Supplemented by reference TRBV5-1 and TRBJ2-2, the full variable domain reads KAGVTQTPRYLIKTRGQQVTLSCSPISGHRSVSWYQQTPGQGLQFLFEYFSETQRNKGNFPGRFSGRQFSNSRSEMNVSTLELGDSALYLCASRVGGGSRCGELFFGEGSRLTVL.

The V gene is TRBV6-1, the J gene TRBJ1-1; D ambiguous. The CDR3 extends over 15 amino acids. V lost 2 bases to trimming and J lost 0 bases, with 10 bases between them. In germline, CDR1 is MNHNS, CDR2 SASEGT. CDR3 in amino acids: CASSEPLILNTEAFF. The CDR3 DNA reads TGTGCCAGCAGTGAACCTCTAATACTGAACACTGAAGCTTTCTTT.

This clone was detected only once. This chain uses TRBV10-2 with TRBJ1-3; D gene ambiguous. Trimming shortened V by 8 bases and J by 1 base, and 3 bases separated the two germline ends. The germline CDR1 and CDR2 sequences are WSHSY and SAAADI. The CDR3 loop spans 11 amino acids. CDR3 in amino acids: CASQSGNTIYF. For the CDR3, the DNA is TGCGCCAGCCAATCTGGAAACACCATATATTTT.

The chain links TRBV28 to TRBJ1-2; D is ambiguous. V lost 3 bases to trimming and J lost 3 bases, with 11 bases between them. Looked up from germline, CDR1 is MDHEN and CDR2 is SYDVKM. The CDR3 loop spans 14 amino acids. Here the CDR3 DNA reads TGTGCCAGCAGTTTGAGGAGATTCCACTATGGCTACACCTTC. As protein: CASSLRRFHYGYTF.

The J gene is TRBJ1-1, the V gene TRBV9; D unresolved. V gave up 4 bases and J gave up 0 bases, with 7 bases separating them. Germline CDR1 is SGDLS and CDR2 is YYNGEE. This CDR3 comprises 13 residues. Written as DNA, the CDR3 is TGTGCCAGCAGCTTGCAGGTGAACACTGAAGCTTTCTTT. Protein sequence: CASSLQVNTEAFF.

The chain is built from TRBV7-9 and TRBJ1-5, with 9 positions matching TRBD1. The CDR3 contains 15 residues. J lost 3 bases, V lost 5 bases, and 5 bases had no gene match. Germline values: CDR1 SEHNR, CDR2 FQNEAQ (reference sequence). The CDR3 region is CASSLGDRANQPQHF. The CDR3 DNA sequence: TGTGCCAGCAGCCTAGGGGACAGGGCCAATCAGCCCCAGCATTTT. Variable domain in full (rest from reference TRBV7-9 and TRBJ1-5): DTGVSQNPRHKITKRGQNVTFRCDPISEHNRLYWYRQTLGQGPEFLTYFQNEAQLEKSRLLSDRFSAERPKGSFSTLEIQRTEQGDSAMYLCASSLGDRANQPQHFGDGTRLSIL.

The chain recombines TRBV5-1 with TRBJ2-1; 7 positions agree with TRBD1. The V gene's germline CDR1 is SGHRS and CDR2 YFSETQ. There are 15 residues in the CDR3. Trimming took 1 base from V and 0 from J; bases not matched to a gene: 1. The CDR3 sequence is CASSLRTGSYNEQFF. CDR3 coding DNA: TGCGCCAGCAGCTTGCGGACAGGCTCCTACAATGAGCAGTTCTTC.

In its sample, this clone was seen once. This rearrangement joins TRBV5-6 to TRBJ2-3; 10 bases are a match to TRBD2. Trimming removed 0 bases from V and 6 bases from J; junction bases left unmatched: 7. Per the germline V gene, CDR1 is SGHDT and CDR2 is YYEEEE. CDR3 size: 16 residues. Here the CDR3 DNA reads TGTGCCAGCAGCTTGGTCTCTAGCGGGAGTGTTGATACGCAGTATTTT. Translated: CASSLVSSGSVDTQYF. Together with reference TRBV5-6 and TRBJ2-3, the CDR3 gives the full variable domain: DAGVTQSPTHLIKTRGQQVTLRCSPKSGHDTVSWYQQALGQGPQFIFQYYEEEERQRGNFPDRFSGHQFPNYSSELNVNALLLGDSALYLCASSLVSSGSVDTQYFGPGTRLTVL.

The chain has TRBV2 and TRBJ2-7; weak D call: TRBD2 (7 bases). The CDR3 is made up of 14 amino acids. The V gene's germline CDR1 is SNHLY and CDR2 FYNNEI. V was shortened by 3 bases and J by 5 bases, with 14 bases between the two germline ends. Here the CDR3 reads CASSEGGLVDEQYF. In DNA form, the CDR3 reads TGTGCCAGCAGTGAGGGGGGGCTAGTGGACGAGCAGTACTTC.

A single count supports this clone. The genes are TRBV19 and TRBJ1-1; D possibly corresponds to TRBD1 (5 bases). Trimming left V 0 bases short and J 4 bases short, with 9 bases between. CDR3 length: 14 amino acids. From germline, CDR1 is LNHDA and CDR2 SQIVND (reference sequence). The CDR3 loop is CASSIDPGGTEAFF. CDR3 coding DNA: TGTGCCAGTAGTATAGATCCGGGGGGCACTGAAGCTTTCTTT.